Listed below are T cell receptor beta chains from one sample, sequenced in a study of shared clonotypes between healthy human individuals. The data were produced by immunoSEQ multiplex PCR, yet TCRdb's version contains in-frame clones alone and is incomplete. The sample shows some 1 million clones, approximately 76% of them seen only once. Material for sequencing was memory CD4+ T cells sorted from blood. All receptors come from a man younger than 35 in good health. CDR3s include the opening cysteine and the closing phenylalanine or tryptophan. The D gene is left open where the match is weak. Size tells how often a clone was seen (once, few, many) or the class of an expanded clone, and some rows leave it out.

v_call	d_call	j_call	clone_size	cdr3_aa	cdr3_nt
TRBV11-2	NA	TRBJ2-1	once	CASSFYGSYNEQFF	TGTGCCAGCAGCTTTTACGGCTCCTACAATGAGCAGTTCTTC
TRBV5-1	NA	TRBJ1-1	NA	CASSPDRSEAFF	TGCGCCAGCAGCCCGGACAGATCTGAAGCTTTCTTT
TRBV5-1	TRBD2	TRBJ2-1	NA	CASSLVTSGGEQFF	TGCGCCAGCAGCTTGGTTACTAGCGGGGGTGAGCAGTTCTTC
TRBV27	TRBD1	TRBJ1-2	NA	CASSVTGAVNYGYTF	TGTGCCAGCAGCGTAACAGGGGCCGTAAACTATGGCTACACCTTC
TRBV28	NA	TRBJ1-4	many	CASSLVGPRSEKLFF	TGTGCCAGCAGTTTAGTAGGACCCAGGAGTGAAAAACTGTTTTTT
TRBV2	NA	TRBJ1-6	NA	CASGRNSYNSPLHF	TGTGCCAGCGGTAGAAACTCCTATAATTCACCCCTCCACTTT
TRBV14	TRBD1	TRBJ2-7	once	CASSLGLRTGGREQYF	TGTGCCAGCAGCCTCGGTTTGCGGACAGGGGGCCGGGAGCAGTACTTC
TRBV7-9	TRBD2	TRBJ2-5	many	CASSKTSGGETQYF	TGTGCCAGCAGCAAGACTAGCGGGGGTGAGACCCAGTACTTC
TRBV6-5	NA	TRBJ2-1	once	CAGLTGRIGYNEQFF	TGTGCCGGATTAACAGGGAGGATAGGCTACAATGAGCAGTTCTTC
TRBV18	TRBD1	TRBJ2-2	NA	CASSRTGDRTGTGELFF	TGTGCCAGCTCACGGACGGGGGACAGGACGGGCACCGGGGAGCTGTTTTTT
TRBV14	NA	TRBJ1-1	NA	CASSQWNEAFF	TGTGCCAGCAGCCAATGGAATGAAGCTTTCTTT
TRBV6-5	NA	TRBJ1-4	once	CASSLQGFNEKLFF	TGTGCCAGCAGTTTACAGGGATTTAATGAAAAACTGTTTTTT
TRBV30	TRBD2	TRBJ2-1	NA	CAWTVTSWLQFF	TGTGCCTGGACCGTGACTAGCTGGTTACAGTTCTTC
TRBV7-2	NA	TRBJ2-2	NA	CASSPRILANTGELFF	TGTGCCAGCAGCCCCAGGATTCTTGCGAACACCGGGGAGCTGTTTTTT
TRBV5-1	TRBD1	TRBJ1-2	NA	CASSLGGQAVYGYTF	TGCGCCAGCAGCTTGGGTGGACAGGCAGTCTATGGCTACACCTTC
TRBV2	NA	TRBJ1-4	NA	CASSRATNEKLFF	TGTGCCAGTTCCAGGGCAACTAATGAAAAACTGTTTTTT
TRBV1	NA	TRBJ2-2	few	CTRGLAETNTGELFF	TGCACCAGGGGACTAGCCGAAACGAACACCGGGGAGCTGTTTTTT
TRBV30	NA	TRBJ1-1	many	CAWSVTGRAEAFF	TGTGCCTGGAGTGTAACTGGGCGGGCTGAAGCTTTCTTT
TRBV5-6	NA	TRBJ1-1	few	CASSSGPSTEAFF	TGTGCCAGCAGCTCAGGGCCCAGCACTGAAGCTTTCTTT
TRBV4-1	TRBD2	TRBJ2-5	NA	CASSQGGGARETQYF	TGCGCCAGCAGCCAAGGCGGGGGGGCCCGCGAGACCCAGTACTTC
TRBV18	NA	TRBJ2-7	NA	CASSPGGMGEQYF	TGTGCCAGCTCACCTGGGGGTATGGGGGAGCAGTACTTC
TRBV19	TRBD1	TRBJ2-5	few	CASRDRGLQTQYF	TGTGCCAGTAGGGACAGGGGGCTACAGACCCAGTACTTC